This T cell receptor (beta chain) was identified during a study of blood T cell repertoires in COVID-19 (dated by TCRdb to about 2020). In terms of the full investigation: Samples from collaborators originated in the United States, Italy and Spain and spanned both the acute and convalescent phases of COVID-19. A de-identified subject ID, COVID-19 status, age in years and sex were almost always included in the sample metadata. The material from the prospective study consisted of cDNA or gDNA derived from T cells, B-cell-depleted T cells, or PBMCs. A freely available public database, intended as a resource for researchers studying the immune response to SARS-CoV-2, is where the repertoires were released. Deeply sampled blood TCRbeta repertoires from subjects exposed to, actively infected with, or recovered from COVID-19 were included in the dataset. The samples were drawn from the first 160 participants of the ongoing ImmuneRACE study and from under 1,500 subjects provided by 6 global collaborators. Where available, HLA class I and class II types were taken from metadata supplied by the sample provider and were not determined by assay-based typing.

TCRbeta CDR3 regions were amplified from genomic DNA by means of the immunoSEQ Assay, a bias-controlled multiplex PCR. From the authors' description of their analysis: The number of nucleated cells in each sample was estimated by amplification of reference gene primers within the assay. To quantify the absolute abundance of each unique TCRbeta CDR3 rearrangement, sequence reads were collapsed and filtered. For each sample, productive Simpson clonality was calculated as the square root of Simpson's diversity index across productive rearrangements. Entries here come from immuneACCESS through TCRdb and include only in-frame sequences with V and J called. Some clones fail to appear in such tables; in the studies checked, an unresolved V gene covers under half of the shortfall, and the cause of the remainder is unknown. The V and J calls and clone size are taken from that table; D and trimming were inferred from the DNA. This sample gives around 190,000 clones in total; approximately 85% of them show up just once. The ten most abundant clones make up 6.5% to 9% of the sample.

With regard to this clone: Its antigen is not yet known. The input lacks base qualities; no much larger clone sits a single base away.

Here is what the overall study found, with its caveats: Clinical and demographic metadata were provided uncurated, with the amount varying by source and participant.

Whole blood was collected in K2EDTA tubes by collaborating institutions according to the institutions' own protocols. For TCRbeta analysis, collaborator samples were shipped as frozen whole blood, as isolated PBMCs, or as DNA extracted from either sample type. Per the germline V gene, KGHSH is the CDR1 and LQKENI is the CDR2. Reading from cysteine to phenylalanine, the CDR3 counts 13 amino acids. The sequence is cut down to CDR3 DNA, 39 bases in frame from base 1. The junction shows trimming of 3 bases on V and 5 bases on J, plus 8 bases between the germline ends. Specimen: peripheral blood. The sequence joins TRBV18 to TRBJ2-1, with the identity of the D gene unclear. The sequence was collected from a woman aged 60-75 years with acute or convalescent COVID-19. The DNA is TGTGCCAGCTCACCCATACATAACAATGAGCAGTTCTTC. Its protein reads: CASSPIHNNEQFF.